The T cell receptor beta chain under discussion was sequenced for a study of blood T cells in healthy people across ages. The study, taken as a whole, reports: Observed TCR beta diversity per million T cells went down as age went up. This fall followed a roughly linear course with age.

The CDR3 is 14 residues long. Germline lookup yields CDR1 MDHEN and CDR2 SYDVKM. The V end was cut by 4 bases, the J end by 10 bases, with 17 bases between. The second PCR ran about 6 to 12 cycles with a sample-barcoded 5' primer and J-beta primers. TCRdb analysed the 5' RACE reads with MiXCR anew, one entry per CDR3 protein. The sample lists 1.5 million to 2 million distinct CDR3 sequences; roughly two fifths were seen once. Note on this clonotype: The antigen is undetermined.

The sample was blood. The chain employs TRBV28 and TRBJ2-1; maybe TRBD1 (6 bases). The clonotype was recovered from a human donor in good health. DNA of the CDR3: TGTGCCAGCAGTTCCTACTCAATCACAGGGGAGCAGTTCTTC. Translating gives CASSSYSITGEQFF.